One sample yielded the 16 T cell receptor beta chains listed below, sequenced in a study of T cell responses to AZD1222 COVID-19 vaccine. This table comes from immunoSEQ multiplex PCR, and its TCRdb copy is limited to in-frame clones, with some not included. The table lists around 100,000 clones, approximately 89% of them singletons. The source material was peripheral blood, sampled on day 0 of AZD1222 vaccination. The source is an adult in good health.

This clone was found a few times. For the CDR3, the DNA is TGTGCCAGCAGCTTCGCAAGGAGCTCCTACAATGAGCAGTTCTTC. Its protein is CASSFARSSYNEQFF. The chain combines TRBV7-9 with TRBJ2-1; D is unresolved. Germline CDR1 is SEHNR and CDR2 is FQNEAQ (reference sequence). The CDR3 extends over 15 amino acids. The V and J ends lost 3 bases and 0 bases respectively, with 9 bases between them.

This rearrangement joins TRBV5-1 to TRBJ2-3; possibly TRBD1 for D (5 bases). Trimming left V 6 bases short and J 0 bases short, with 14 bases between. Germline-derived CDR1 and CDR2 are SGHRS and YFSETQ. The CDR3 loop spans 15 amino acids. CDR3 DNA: TGCGCCAGCACCCCAACAGGAGCCAGCACAGATACGCAGTATTTT. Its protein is CASTPTGASTDTQYF.

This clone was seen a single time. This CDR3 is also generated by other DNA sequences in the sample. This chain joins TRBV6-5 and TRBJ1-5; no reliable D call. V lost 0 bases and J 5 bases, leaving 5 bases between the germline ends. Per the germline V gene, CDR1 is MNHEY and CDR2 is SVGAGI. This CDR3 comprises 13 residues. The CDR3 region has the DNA TGTGCCAGCAGTTACTCGCGGGATCAGCCCCAGCATTTT. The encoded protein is CASSYSRDQPQHF.

The CDR3 coding sequence is TGTGCCAGCAGCGACCAGGGTAATGAGCAGTTCTTC. Residues: CASSDQGNEQFF. V is TRBV9 and J is TRBJ2-1; a possible D gene is TRBD1 (5 bases). Trimming took off 3 bases at V and 7 bases at J, with 8 bases between the two ends. Germline V gene sequence: CDR1 SGDLS, CDR2 YYNGEE. The CDR3 loop spans 12 amino acids.

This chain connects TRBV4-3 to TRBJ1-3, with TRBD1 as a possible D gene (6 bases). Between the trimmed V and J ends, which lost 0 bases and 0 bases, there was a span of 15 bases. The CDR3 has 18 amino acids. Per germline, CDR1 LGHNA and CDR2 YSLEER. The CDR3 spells CASSQDRAGVPSGNTIYF. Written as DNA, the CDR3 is TGCGCCAGCAGCCAAGATAGGGCAGGGGTACCCTCTGGAAACACCATATATTTT.

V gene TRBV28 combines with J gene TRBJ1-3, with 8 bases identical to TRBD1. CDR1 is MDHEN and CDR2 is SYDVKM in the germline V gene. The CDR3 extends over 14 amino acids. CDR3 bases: TGTGCTGGAAAACAGGGGGGCTCTGGAAACACCATATATTTT. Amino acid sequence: CAGKQGGSGNTIYF.

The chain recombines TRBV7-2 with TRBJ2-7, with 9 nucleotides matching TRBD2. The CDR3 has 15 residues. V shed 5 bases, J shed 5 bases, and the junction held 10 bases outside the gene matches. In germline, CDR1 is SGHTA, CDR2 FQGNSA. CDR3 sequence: CASSALAGRTHEQYF. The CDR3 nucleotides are TGTGCCAGCAGCGCCCTAGCGGGACGAACCCACGAGCAGTACTTC.

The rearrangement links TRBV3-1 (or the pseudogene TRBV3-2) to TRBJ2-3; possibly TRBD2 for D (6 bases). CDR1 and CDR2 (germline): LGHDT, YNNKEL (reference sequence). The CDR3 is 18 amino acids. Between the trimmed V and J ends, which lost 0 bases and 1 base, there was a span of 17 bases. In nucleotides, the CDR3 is TGTGCCAGCAGCCAAGATATGGCGGGACCCCGGGGCACAGATACGCAGTATTTT. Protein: CASSQDMAGPRGTDTQYF.

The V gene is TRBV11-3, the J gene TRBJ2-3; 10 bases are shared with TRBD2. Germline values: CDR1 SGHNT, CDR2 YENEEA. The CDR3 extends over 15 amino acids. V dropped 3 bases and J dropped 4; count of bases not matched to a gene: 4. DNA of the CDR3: TGTGCCAGCAGCTTCGGTAGCGGGGGGTCAGATACGCAGTATTTT. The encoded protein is CASSFGSGGSDTQYF.

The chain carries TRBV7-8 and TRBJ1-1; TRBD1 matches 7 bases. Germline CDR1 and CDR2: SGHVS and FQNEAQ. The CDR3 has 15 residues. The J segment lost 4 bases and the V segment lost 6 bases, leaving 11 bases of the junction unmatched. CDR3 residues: CASRIGTASLTEAFF. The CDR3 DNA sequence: TGTGCCAGCAGGATTGGGACAGCGAGTCTCACTGAAGCTTTCTTT.

The CDR3 DNA is TGTGCCAGTAGTACTGGGACAGTCAATTATCAGCCCCAGCATTTT. Translated, it gives CASSTGTVNYQPQHF. The chain employs TRBV19 and TRBJ1-5; 7 nucleotides match TRBD1. Germline V gene data show CDR1 as LNHDA and CDR2 as SQIVND (reference sequence). J gave up 5 bases and V 4 bases, and 8 bases lay outside the gene matches. The CDR3 totals 15 residues.

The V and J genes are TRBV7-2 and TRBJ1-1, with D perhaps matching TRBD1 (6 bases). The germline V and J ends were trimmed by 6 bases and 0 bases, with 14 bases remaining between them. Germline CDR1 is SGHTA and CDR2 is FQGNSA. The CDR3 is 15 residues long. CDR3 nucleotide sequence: TGTGCCAGCAGTAGAACAGGGACCATGAACACTGAAGCTTTCTTT. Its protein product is CASSRTGTMNTEAFF.

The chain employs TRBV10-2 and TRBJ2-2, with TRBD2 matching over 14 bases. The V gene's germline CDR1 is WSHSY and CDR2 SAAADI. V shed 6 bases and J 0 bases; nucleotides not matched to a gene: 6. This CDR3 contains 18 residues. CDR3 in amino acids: CASSPRTSGRTNTGELFF. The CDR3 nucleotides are TGCGCCAGCAGCCCAAGGACTAGCGGGAGGACGAACACCGGGGAGCTGTTTTTT.

The CDR3 DNA reads TGCGCCAGCCTAGGGGCAGGGGTCACAGATACGCAGTATTTT. Translated: CASLGAGVTDTQYF. V usage is TRBV5-1 and J usage is TRBJ2-3; D may be TRBD1 (6 bases). The germline V and J ends were trimmed by 7 bases and 2 bases, with 14 bases remaining between them. Germline V gene lookup returns CDR1 SGHRS and CDR2 YFSETQ. The CDR3 is 14 amino acids.

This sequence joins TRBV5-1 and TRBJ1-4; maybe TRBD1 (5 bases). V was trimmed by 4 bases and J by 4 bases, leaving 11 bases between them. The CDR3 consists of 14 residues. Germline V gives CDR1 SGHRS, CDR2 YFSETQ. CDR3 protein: CASSRDGDNEKLFF. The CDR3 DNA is TGCGCCAGCAGCCGGGACGGAGATAATGAAAAACTGTTTTTT.

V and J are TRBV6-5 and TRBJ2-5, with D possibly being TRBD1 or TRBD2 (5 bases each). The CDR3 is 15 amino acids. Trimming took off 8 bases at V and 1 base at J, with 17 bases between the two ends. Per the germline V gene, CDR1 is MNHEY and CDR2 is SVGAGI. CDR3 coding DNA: TGTGCCAGCGCCGTTGAGTGGGACCCCCAAGAGACCCAGTACTTC. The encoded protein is CASAVEWDPQETQYF.